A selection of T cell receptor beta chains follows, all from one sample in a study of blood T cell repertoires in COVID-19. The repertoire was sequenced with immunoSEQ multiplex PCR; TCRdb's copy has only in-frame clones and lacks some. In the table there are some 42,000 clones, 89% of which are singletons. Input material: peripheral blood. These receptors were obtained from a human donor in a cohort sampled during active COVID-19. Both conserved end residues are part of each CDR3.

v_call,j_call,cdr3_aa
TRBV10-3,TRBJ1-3,CAIRREAGGNTIYF
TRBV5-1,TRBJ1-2,CASSPRQGNYGYTF
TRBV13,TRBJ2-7,CASSLGGSGGPHYEQYF
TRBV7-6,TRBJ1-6,CASSLDGWRENSPLHF
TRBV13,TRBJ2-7,CASSFGTVGLEQYF
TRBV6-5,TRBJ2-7,CASSPGQGSSYEQYF
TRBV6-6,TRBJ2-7,CASSPRQGPFPTYSYEQYF
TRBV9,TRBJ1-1,CASSVGGGEGSEAFF
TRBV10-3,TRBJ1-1,CAISERGGGNTEAFF
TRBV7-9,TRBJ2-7,CASNPGALSYEQYF
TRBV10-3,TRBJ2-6,CAISANDRASGANVLTF
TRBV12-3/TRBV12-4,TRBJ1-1,CASSFTENTEAFF
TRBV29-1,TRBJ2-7,CSVESAGSYEQYF
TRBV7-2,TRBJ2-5,CASSLVAGDRETQYF
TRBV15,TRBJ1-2,CATSSGQGRGYTF
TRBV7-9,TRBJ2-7,CASRTTGAREQYF
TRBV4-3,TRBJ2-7,CASSQEAGVGEQYF